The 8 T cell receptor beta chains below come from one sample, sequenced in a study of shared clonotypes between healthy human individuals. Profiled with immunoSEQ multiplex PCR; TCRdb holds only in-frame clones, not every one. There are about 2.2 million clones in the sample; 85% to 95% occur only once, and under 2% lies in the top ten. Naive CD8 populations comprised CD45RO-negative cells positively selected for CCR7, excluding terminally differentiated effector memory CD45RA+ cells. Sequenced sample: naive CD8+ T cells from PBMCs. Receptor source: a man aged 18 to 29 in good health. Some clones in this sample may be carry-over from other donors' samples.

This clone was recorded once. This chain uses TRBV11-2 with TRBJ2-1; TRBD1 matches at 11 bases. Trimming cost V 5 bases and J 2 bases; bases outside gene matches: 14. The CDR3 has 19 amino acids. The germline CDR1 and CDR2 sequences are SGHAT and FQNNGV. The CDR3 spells CASSQAGTGGEGPYNEQFF. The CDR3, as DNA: TGTGCCAGCAGCCAAGCCGGGACAGGGGGTGAAGGTCCCTACAATGAGCAGTTCTTC.

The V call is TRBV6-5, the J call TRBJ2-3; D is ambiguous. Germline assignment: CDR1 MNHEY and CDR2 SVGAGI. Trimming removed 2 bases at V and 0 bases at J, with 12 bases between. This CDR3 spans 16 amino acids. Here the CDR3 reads CASSYARRSSTDTQYF. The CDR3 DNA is TGTGCCAGCAGTTACGCGCGGCGGTCAAGCACAGATACGCAGTATTTT.

The chain's CDR3 is CASSEGSSGNQETQYF. CDR3 nucleotide sequence: TGTGCCAGCAGTGAAGGGAGTAGCGGGAATCAAGAGACCCAGTACTTC. The rearrangement uses TRBV2 and TRBJ2-5; 8 bases match TRBD2. V shed 1 base, J shed 2 bases, and the junction held 6 bases outside the gene matches. The CDR3 runs to 16 residues. Germline-derived CDR1 and CDR2 are SNHLY and FYNNEI.

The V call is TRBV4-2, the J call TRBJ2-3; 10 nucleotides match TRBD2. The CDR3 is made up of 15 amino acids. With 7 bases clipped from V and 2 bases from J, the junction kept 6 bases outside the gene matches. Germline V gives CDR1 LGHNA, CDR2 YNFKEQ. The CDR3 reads CASNKAGGITDTQYF. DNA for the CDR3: TGTGCCAGCAACAAAGCGGGAGGGATCACAGATACGCAGTATTTT.

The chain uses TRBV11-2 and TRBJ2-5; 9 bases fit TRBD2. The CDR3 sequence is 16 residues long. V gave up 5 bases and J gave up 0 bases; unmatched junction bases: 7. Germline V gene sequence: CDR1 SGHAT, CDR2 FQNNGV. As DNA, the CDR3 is TGTGCCAGCAGCCCTGGACTAGCGCTTGACCAAGAGACCCAGTACTTC. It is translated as CASSPGLALDQETQYF. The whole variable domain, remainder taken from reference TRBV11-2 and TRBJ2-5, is EAGVAQSPRYKIIEKRQSVAFWCNPISGHATLYWYQQILGQGPKLLIQFQNNGVVDDSQLPKDRFSAERLKGVDSTLKIQPAKLEDSAVYLCASSPGLALDQETQYFGPGTRLLVL.

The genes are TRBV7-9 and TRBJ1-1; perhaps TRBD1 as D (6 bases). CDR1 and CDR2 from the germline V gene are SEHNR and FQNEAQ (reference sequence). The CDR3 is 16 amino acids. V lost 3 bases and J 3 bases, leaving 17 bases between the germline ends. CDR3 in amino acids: CASSFLSGGFDTEAFF. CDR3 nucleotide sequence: TGTGCCAGCAGCTTCTTGTCGGGGGGCTTTGACACTGAAGCTTTCTTT.

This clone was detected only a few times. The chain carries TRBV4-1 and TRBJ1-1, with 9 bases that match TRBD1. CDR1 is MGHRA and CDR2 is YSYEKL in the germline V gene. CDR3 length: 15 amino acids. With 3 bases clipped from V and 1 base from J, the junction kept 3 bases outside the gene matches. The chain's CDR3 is CASSQSGQGNTEAFF. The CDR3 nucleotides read TGCGCCAGCAGCCAGTCGGGACAGGGGAACACTGAAGCTTTCTTT.

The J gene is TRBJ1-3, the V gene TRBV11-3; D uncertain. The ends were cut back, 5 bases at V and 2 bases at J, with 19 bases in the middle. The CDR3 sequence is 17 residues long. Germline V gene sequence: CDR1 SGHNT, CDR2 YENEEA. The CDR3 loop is CASSQHPPNIPGNTIYF. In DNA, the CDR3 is TGTGCCAGCAGCCAACATCCTCCCAATATACCTGGAAACACCATATATTTT.